This T cell receptor (beta chain) derives from a study of shared clonotypes between healthy human individuals. Study-wide results and limits: Owing to a small donor count, the genetic and exposure-history diversity represented was limited.

As concerns this clone: The antigen is undetermined.

TCRdb's table, derived via immunoSEQ multiplex PCR, lists solely in-frame clones and lacks some. The sample holds some 680,000 clones, approximately 73% seen once. This TCR was sampled from a woman younger than 45 in good health. The specimen was memory CD4+ T cells sorted from blood. Subset specified: CD45RA-negative fraction.

CDR3 sequence (DNA): TGTGCCAGCAGTCCCCGCCGGCACCAGAACCAAGAGACCCAGTACTTC. Translation: CASSPRRHQNQETQYF. The chain uses TRBV6-6 and TRBJ2-5; D is uncertain. Trimming pared 5 bases from V and 0 bases from J, leaving 16 bases between. Germline CDR1 is MNHNY and CDR2 is SVGAGI (reference sequence). The CDR3 sequence is 16 residues long.